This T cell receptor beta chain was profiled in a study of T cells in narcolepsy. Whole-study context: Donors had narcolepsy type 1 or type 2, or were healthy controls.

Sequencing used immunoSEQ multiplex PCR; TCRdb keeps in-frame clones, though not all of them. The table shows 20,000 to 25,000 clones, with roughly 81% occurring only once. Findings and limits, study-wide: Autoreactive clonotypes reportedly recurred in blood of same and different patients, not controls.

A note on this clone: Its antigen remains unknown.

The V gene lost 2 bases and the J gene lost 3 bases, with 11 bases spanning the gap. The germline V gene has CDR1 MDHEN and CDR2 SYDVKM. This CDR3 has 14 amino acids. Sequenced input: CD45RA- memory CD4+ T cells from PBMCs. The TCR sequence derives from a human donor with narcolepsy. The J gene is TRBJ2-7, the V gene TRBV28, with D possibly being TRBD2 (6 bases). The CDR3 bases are TGTGCCAGCAGTTTAAGTGGGACTGACTACGAGCAGTACTTC. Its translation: CASSLSGTDYEQYF. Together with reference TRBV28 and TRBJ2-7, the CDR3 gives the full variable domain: DVKVTQSSRYLVKRTGEKVFLECVQDMDHENMFWYRQDPGLGLRLIYFSYDVKMKEKGDIPEGYSVSREKKERFSLILESASTNQTSMYLCASSLSGTDYEQYFGPGTRLTVT.